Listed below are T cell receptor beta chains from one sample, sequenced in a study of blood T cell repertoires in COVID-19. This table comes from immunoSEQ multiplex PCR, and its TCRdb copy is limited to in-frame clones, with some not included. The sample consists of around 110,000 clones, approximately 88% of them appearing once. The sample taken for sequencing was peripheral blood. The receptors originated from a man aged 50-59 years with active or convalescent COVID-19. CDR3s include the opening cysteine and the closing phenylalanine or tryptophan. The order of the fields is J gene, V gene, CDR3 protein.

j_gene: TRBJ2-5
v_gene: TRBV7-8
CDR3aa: CASSIGGGGSLQETQYF

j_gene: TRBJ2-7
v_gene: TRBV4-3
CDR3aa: CASSQDLGTGSYEQYF

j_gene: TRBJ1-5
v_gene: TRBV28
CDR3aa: CASSSGENQPQHF

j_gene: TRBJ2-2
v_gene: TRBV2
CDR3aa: CASSPNTGELFF

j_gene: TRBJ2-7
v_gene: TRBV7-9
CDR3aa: CASSFGGQYEQYF

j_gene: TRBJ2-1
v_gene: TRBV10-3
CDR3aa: CAIRSGLALYNEQFF

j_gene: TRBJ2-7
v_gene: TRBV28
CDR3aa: CASSRNQGGSYEQYF

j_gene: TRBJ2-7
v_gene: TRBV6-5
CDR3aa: CASSTSSGYEQYF

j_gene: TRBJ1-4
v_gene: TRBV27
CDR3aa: CASSHRATNEKLFF

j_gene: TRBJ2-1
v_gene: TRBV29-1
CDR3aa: CSPTGQLGGRNNEQFF

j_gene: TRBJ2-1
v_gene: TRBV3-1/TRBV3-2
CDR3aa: CASSHGREGVWGNEQFF

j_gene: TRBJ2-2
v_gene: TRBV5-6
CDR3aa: CASSRGQAIITGELFF

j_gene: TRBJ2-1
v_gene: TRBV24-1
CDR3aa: CATSESGRDNEQFF

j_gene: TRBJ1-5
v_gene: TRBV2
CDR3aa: CASIRDRGVGQPQHF

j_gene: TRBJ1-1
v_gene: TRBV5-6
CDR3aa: CASSFRRAEAFF

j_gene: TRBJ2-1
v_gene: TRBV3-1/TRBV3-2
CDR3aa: CASSRGTSGSNEQFF

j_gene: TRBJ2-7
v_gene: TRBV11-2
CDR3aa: CASSTSGIVYEQYF

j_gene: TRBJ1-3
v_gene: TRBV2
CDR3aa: CASSEGTGGTDTIYF

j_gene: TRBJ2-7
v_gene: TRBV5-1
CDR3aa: CASSLAWDNSYEQYF

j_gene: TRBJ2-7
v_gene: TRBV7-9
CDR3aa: CASISGTGTFNEQYF

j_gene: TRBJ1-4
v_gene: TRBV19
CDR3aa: CASKLRGGGREKLFF

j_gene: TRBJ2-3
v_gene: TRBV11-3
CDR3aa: CASSRLDTDTQYF

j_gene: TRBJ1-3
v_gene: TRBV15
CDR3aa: CATSRWGQGENTIYF

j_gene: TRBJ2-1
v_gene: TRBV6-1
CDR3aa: CASSDASGRLNEQFF

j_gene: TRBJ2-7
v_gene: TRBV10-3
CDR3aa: CAISELASSYEQYF

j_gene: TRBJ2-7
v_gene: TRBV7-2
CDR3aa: CASSQRLGSSYEQYF

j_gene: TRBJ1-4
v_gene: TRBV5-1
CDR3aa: CASSLEGATNEKLFF

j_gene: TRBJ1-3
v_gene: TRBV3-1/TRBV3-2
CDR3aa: CASSQQIRNTIYF

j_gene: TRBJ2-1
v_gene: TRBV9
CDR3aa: CASSVSLAGEDEQFF

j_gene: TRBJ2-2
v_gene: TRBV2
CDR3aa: CASRELAGVPGELFF

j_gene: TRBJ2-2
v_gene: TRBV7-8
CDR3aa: CASSLRASRKAGELFF

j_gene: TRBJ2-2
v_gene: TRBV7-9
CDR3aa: CASSISAINTGELFF

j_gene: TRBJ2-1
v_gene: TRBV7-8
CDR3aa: CASSLWRAALYNEQFF

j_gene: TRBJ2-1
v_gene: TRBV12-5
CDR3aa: CASGSSLAGYSYNEQFF

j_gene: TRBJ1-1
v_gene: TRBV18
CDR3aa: CASSPKGQPNTEAFF

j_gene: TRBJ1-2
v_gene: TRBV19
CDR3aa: CASSGPAKVRGYTF

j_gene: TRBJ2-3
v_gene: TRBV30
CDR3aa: CAWSVSSRDTQYF